This TCR beta chain was recorded in a study of T cell repertoires in cytomegalovirus infection. Overall study context: The authors used CMV epitopes that were HLA-C-restricted (recently identified) and HLA-B-restricted (well studied). Indications of both CMV infection and matching HLA type were provided by public TCR beta signatures. Study outcomes and limitations: The ex vivo response was dominated by HLA-C-restricted CMV-specific TCR beta clonotypes. Individuals carrying CMV plus the relevant HLA were identified by cumulative frequency of public TCR beta families.

Each CDR3 protein gets one entry after TCRdb re-called the reads with MiXCR. The sample contains hundreds of thousands of distinct CDR3 sequences, about 42% of which appear only once. This CDR3 region has 13 residues. Germline loops: CDR1 LGHNA, CDR2 YSLEER. Between the trimmed V and J ends, which lost 0 bases and 7 bases, there was a span of 6 bases. Regarding this clonotype: Its target is unknown.

The material sequenced was cultured PBMCs, taken from culture after CMV antigen stimulation. The rearrangement uses TRBV4-3 and TRBJ2-2; no clear D. This sequence was found in a human donor in good health (CMV status not recorded). Some clones in this sample may be carry-over from other donors' samples. The CDR3 region is CASSQDRIGELFF. The CDR3, as DNA: TGCGCCAGCAGCCAAGATCGTATCGGGGAGCTGTTTTTT.